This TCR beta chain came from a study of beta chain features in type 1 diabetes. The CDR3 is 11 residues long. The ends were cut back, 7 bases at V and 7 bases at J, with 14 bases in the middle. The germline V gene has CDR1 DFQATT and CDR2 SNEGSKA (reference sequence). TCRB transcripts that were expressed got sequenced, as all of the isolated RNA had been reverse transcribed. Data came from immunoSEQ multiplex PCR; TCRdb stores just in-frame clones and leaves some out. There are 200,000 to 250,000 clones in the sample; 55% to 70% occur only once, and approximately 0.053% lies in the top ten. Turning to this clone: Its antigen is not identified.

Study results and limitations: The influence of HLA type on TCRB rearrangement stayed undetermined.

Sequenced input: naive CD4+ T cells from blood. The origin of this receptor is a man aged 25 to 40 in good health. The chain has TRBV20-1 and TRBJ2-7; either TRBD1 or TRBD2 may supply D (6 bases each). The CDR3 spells CSVEGVEEQYF. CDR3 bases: TGCAGTGTGGAGGGGGTGGAGGAGCAGTACTTC.